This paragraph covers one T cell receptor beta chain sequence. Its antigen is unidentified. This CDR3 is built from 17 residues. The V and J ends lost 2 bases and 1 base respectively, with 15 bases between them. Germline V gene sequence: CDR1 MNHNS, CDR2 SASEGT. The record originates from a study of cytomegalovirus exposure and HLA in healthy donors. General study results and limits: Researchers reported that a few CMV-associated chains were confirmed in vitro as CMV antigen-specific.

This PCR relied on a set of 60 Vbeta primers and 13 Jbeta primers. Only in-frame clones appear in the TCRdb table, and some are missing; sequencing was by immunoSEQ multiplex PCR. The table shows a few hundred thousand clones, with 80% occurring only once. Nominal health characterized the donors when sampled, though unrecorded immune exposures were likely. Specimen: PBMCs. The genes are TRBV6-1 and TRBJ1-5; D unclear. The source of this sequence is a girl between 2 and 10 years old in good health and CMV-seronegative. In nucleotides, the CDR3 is TGTGCCAGCAGTGAATTTAGTATCGTTTGGAGCAATCAGCCCCAGCATTTT. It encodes CASSEFSIVWSNQPQHF.